This T cell receptor (beta chain) was documented in a study of control samples from healthy donors and cancer patients. The table came from immunoSEQ multiplex PCR; TCRdb's copy has only in-frame clones and leaves some out. The repertoire holds around 99,000 clones, with roughly 90% as singletons. This CDR3 region has 17 residues. Germline loops: CDR1 SGHKS, CDR2 YYEKEE (reference sequence). The V and J ends lost 3 bases and 7 bases respectively, with 20 bases between them. The TCR was taken from a woman aged 50 to 60 in good health. The sample was blood. The chain has TRBV5-5 and TRBJ1-6, with TRBD1 as a possible D gene (5 bases). The CDR3 DNA is TGTGCCAGCAGCTGGAAAGAAAGGGGCCCCCCGAATTCACCCCTCCACTTT. It translates to CASSWKERGPPNSPLHF.